This TCR beta chain was retrieved from a study of blood T cell repertoires in COVID-19. In the study overall: Spain, Italy and the United States supplied samples that represented acute and convalescent COVID-19.

The data were produced by immunoSEQ multiplex PCR, yet TCRdb's version contains in-frame clones alone and is incomplete. The table records 100,000 to 150,000 clones, about 80% of them present only once. Material: peripheral blood. This TCR came from a woman aged 45-65 years with acute or convalescent COVID-19.

The CDR3 bases are TGCGCCAGCAGCCAAGGGGCCAGCTCCTACAATGAGCAGTTCTTC. Its translation: CASSQGASSYNEQFF. J is TRBJ2-1 and V is TRBV4-1; D not certain. V lost 1 base and J 0 bases, leaving 7 bases between the germline ends. The CDR3 extends over 15 amino acids. CDR1 is MGHRA, CDR2 YSYEKL, per germline.